This T cell receptor beta chain was documented in a study of CD8+CD57+ T cells in acquired aplastic anemia. In the study overall: Each DNA sample taken from sorted CD4+ and CD8+ cells came to about 3 ug on average.

By flow cytometry, patients selected for sequencing had shown an expansion of CD8+CD57+ cells. At blood sampling, none of the patients had yet received therapy. Notes on this clonotype: What it recognizes is unknown.

The study profiled TCR beta VDJ and CDR3 using genomic DNA as template. TCRdb re-derived calls from the reads in MiXCR, one entry per CDR3 protein. The sample holds 50,000 or so distinct CDR3 sequences; 57% are singletons and the top ten take around 15%. CDR1 and CDR2 (germline): WSHSY, SAAADI. The length of the CDR3 is 17 residues. V was cut by 4 bases and J by 8 bases, with 26 bases left in between. General observations from the study: Around 29 CD8+ CDR3 sequences were shared between patients and controls.

This clonotype originated in a human donor with aplastic anemia. The chain has TRBV10-2 and TRBJ1-2; TRBD1 is a possible D gene (5 bases). Input material: sorted CD4+, CD8+, or CD8+CD57+ T cells (not recorded which) from PBMCs. CDR3 coding DNA: TGCGCCAGCAGTGTAGACCCCGGGACCGCCCTATCAGGAGGCTACACCTTC. It codes for CASSVDPGTALSGGYTF.